The 2 T cell receptor beta chains reported below all come from one sample, sequenced in a study of CD8+CD57+ T cells in acquired aplastic anemia. Previously, flow cytometry had revealed CD8+CD57+ cell expansion in the patients chosen for sequencing. TCR beta VDJ and CDR3 profiling used genomic DNA as template. MiXCR, run by TCRdb on the reads, gives a single entry per CDR3 protein. The sample records around 430,000 distinct CDR3 sequences, around 30% being singletons. Sequencing was carried out using sorted CD4+, CD8+, or CD8+CD57+ T cells (not recorded which) from PBMCs. These receptors originate from a human donor with aplastic anemia.

This clonotype was observed a few times. The chain links TRBV5-1 to TRBJ1-1; D remains unclear. Germline assignment: CDR1 SGHRS and CDR2 YFSETQ. Trimming took off 0 bases at V and 7 bases at J, with 4 bases between the two ends. The CDR3 covers 11 residues. CDR3 nucleotides: TGCGCCAGCAGCTTGGCAAATGAAGCTTTCTTT. Translated: CASSLANEAFF.

Ten or more counts support this clonotype. The chain carries TRBV7-2 and TRBJ2-5; TRBD1 agrees at 10 bases. With V trimmed by 3 bases and J by 5 bases, 0 bases remained unmatched. CDR1 and CDR2 from the germline V gene are SGHTA and FQGNSA. CDR3 length equals 13 residues. CDR3: CASSLGQGETQYF. CDR3 DNA sequence: TGTGCCAGCAGCTTGGGACAGGGGGAGACCCAGTACTTC.